This TCR beta chain came from a study of cytomegalovirus exposure and HLA in healthy donors. Findings and caveats of the study: The authors assumed roughly uniform sequencing depth across donors for presence/absence analyses.

The PCR employed 60 Vbeta primers together with 13 Jbeta primers. The assay was immunoSEQ multiplex PCR, and TCRdb's table has in-frame clones only and misses some. The specimen's table records 50,000 to 70,000 clones. CDR1 and CDR2 (germline): MGHRA, YSYEKL. The V and J ends lost 3 bases and 4 bases, in that order; junction bases with no gene match: 4. The CDR3 runs 15 residues. Note on this clone: The antigen remains undetermined.

Sequencing used PBMCs. The chain is built from TRBV4-1 and TRBJ2-1; 9 bases align to TRBD1. The receptor's source is a woman younger than 35 in good health and CMV-seronegative. The DNA for the CDR3 is TGCGCCAGCAGCCAGGCGGGACAGGGATACAATGAGCAGTTCTTC. Translating it yields CASSQAGQGYNEQFF.